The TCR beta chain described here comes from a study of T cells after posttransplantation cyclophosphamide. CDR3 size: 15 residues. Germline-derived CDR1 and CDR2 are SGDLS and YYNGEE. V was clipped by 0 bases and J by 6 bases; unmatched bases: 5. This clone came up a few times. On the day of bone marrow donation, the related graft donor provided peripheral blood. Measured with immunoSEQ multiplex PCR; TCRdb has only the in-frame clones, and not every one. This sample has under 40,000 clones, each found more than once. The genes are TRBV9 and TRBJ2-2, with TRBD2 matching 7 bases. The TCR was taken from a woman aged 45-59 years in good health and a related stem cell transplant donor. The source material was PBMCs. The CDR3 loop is CASSVVGGSAGELFF. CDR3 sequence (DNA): TGTGCCAGCAGCGTAGTAGGCGGGAGCGCCGGGGAGCTGTTTTTT.